This TCR beta chain came from a study of T cell responses to AZD1222 COVID-19 vaccine. As to this clone: The antigen is unknown.

TCRdb's table, derived via immunoSEQ multiplex PCR, lists solely in-frame clones and lacks some. The sample has about 160,000 clones; 80% to 90% are singletons. Study results and caveats: The breadth and depth of Spike-specific TCRs increased once two AZD1222 doses had been given.

This CDR3 is built from 17 residues. The V call is TRBV1, the J call TRBJ1-1. TRBV1 is a pseudogene locus. Sequencing was performed on peripheral blood, taken on day 0 of AZD1222 vaccination. The sequence was obtained from an adult in good health. The CDR3 DNA follows: TGCACCAGCAGCCAAGATCGAGGGATGTGGGGAATCACTGAAGCTTTCTTT. It specifies CTSSQDRGMWGITEAFF.